This TCR beta chain is from a study of immune evolution from preneoplasia to lung adenocarcinoma. Study-wide results and limits: Clonality was highest in normal lung, lower in later-stage lesions apparently. KRAS-mutant nodules had the highest T cell clonality.

The repertoire was sequenced with immunoSEQ multiplex PCR; TCRdb's copy has only in-frame clones and lacks some. The sample includes 7,400 or so clones, roughly 83% seen only once; the top ten take about 8%. Remarks on this clone: What it binds is unknown.

Nucleic acids came from premalignant or tumor cells enriched by macro-dissection. There are 12 residues in the CDR3. Germline values: CDR1 MDHEN, CDR2 SYDVKM. Between the trimmed V and J ends, which lost 4 bases and 9 bases, there was a span of 11 bases. The material sequenced was FFPE minimally invasive lung adenocarcinoma tissue. This sequence was found in a person aged 65 to 79 with lung adenocarcinoma. The rearrangement links TRBV28 to TRBJ2-3; D gene ambiguous. CDR3 nucleotides: TGTGCCAGCAGTTCGGTAGTGGGGACGCAGTATTTT. Translating gives CASSSVVGTQYF.